What follows is one TCR beta chain and its context. The CDR3 contains 11 residues. Trimming cost V 4 bases and J 1 base, with 4 bases left between them. The germline CDR1 and CDR2 sequences are SQVTM and ANQGSEA. This sample is part of a study of cytomegalovirus exposure and HLA in healthy donors. Primers for the PCR totalled 60 Vbeta and 13 Jbeta. Data came from immunoSEQ multiplex PCR; TCRdb stores just in-frame clones and leaves some out. The table has under 150,000 clones, more than 75% seen once. This receptor was taken from a female donor in good health and CMV-seronegative. The sequencing input was PBMCs. The V gene is TRBV29-1, the J gene TRBJ1-2; D unclear. CDR3 nucleotide sequence: TGCAGCGTTGTCGTTAACTATGGCTACACCTTC. Translation: CSVVVNYGYTF.